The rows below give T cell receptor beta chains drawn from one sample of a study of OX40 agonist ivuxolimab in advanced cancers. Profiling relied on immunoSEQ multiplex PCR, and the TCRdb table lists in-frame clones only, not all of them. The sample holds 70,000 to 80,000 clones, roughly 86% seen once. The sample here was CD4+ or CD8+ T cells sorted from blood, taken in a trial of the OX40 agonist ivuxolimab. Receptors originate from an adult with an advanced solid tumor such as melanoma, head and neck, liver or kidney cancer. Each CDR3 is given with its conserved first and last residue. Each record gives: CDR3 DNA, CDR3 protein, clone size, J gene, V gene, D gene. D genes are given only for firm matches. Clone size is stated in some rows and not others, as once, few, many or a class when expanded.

CDR3 DNA: TGCAGCGTTGAAGGGGACAGAGCCAAAAACATTCAGTACTTC; CDR3 protein: CSVEGDRAKNIQYF; clone size: NA; J gene: TRBJ2-4; V gene: TRBV29-1; D gene: TRBD1
CDR3 DNA: TGTGCCAGTAGTAAGGCGGACCGTTATGGCTACACCTTC; CDR3 protein: CASSKADRYGYTF; clone size: NA; J gene: TRBJ1-2; V gene: TRBV19; D gene: NA
CDR3 DNA: TGTGCCAGCAGCCTCGGGCTGCGGGACAATTCACCCCTCCACTTT; CDR3 protein: CASSLGLRDNSPLHF; clone size: NA; J gene: TRBJ1-6; V gene: TRBV5-5; D gene: NA
CDR3 DNA: TGTGCCAGCAGCTTAGATCAGGGACAATTAGGGCAGTACTTC; CDR3 protein: CASSLDQGQLGQYF; clone size: NA; J gene: TRBJ2-7; V gene: TRBV11-1; D gene: NA
CDR3 DNA: TGTGCCAGCAGCCCCCAAGACAGGGGGGGGGAGACCCAGTACTTC; CDR3 protein: CASSPQDRGGETQYF; clone size: NA; J gene: TRBJ2-5; V gene: TRBV9; D gene: TRBD1
CDR3 DNA: TGTGCCAGCACCTCTCCGGCAGGGTACTCTGGAAACACCATATATTTT; CDR3 protein: CASTSPAGYSGNTIYF; clone size: NA; J gene: TRBJ1-3; V gene: TRBV28; D gene: NA
CDR3 DNA: TGCGCCAGCAGCTTGGAAGGGGAAGCTTTCTTT; CDR3 protein: CASSLEGEAFF; clone size: NA; J gene: TRBJ1-1; V gene: TRBV5-1; D gene: NA
CDR3 DNA: TGTGCCAGCAGTCGGACTAGCGGGAGGGAGACCCAGTACTTC; CDR3 protein: CASSRTSGRETQYF; clone size: NA; J gene: TRBJ2-5; V gene: TRBV2; D gene: TRBD2
CDR3 DNA: TGCGCCAGCAGCTTGGATACAAGCACAGATACGCAGTATTTT; CDR3 protein: CASSLDTSTDTQYF; clone size: NA; J gene: TRBJ2-3; V gene: TRBV5-1; D gene: NA
CDR3 DNA: TGTGCCAGCAGCTCTAGCGGACCCACAGATACGCAGTATTTT; CDR3 protein: CASSSSGPTDTQYF; clone size: NA; J gene: TRBJ2-3; V gene: TRBV7-3; D gene: TRBD2
CDR3 DNA: TGTGCCAGTAGTCCGGGTCGTGGACTACGTATAAAGAGCTCCTACAATGAGCAGTTCTTC; CDR3 protein: CASSPGRGLRIKSSYNEQFF; clone size: NA; J gene: TRBJ2-1; V gene: TRBV19; D gene: NA
CDR3 DNA: TGTGCCGTCACTCCGGGCGCCCGGGCTAACTATGGCTACACCTTC; CDR3 protein: CAVTPGARANYGYTF; clone size: NA; J gene: TRBJ1-2; V gene: TRBV10-3; D gene: NA
CDR3 DNA: TGTGCCAGCAGTTCACCGACAGGGTCCTACGAGCAGTACTTC; CDR3 protein: CASSSPTGSYEQYF; clone size: few; J gene: TRBJ2-7; V gene: TRBV27; D gene: TRBD1
CDR3 DNA: TGCGCCAGCAGCTTGGGTTCCCCGGGCGACTACGAGCAGTACTTC; CDR3 protein: CASSLGSPGDYEQYF; clone size: once; J gene: TRBJ2-7; V gene: TRBV5-1; D gene: NA
CDR3 DNA: TGTGCCAGCAGCCAAGGCAACTATGGCTACACCTTC; CDR3 protein: CASSQGNYGYTF; clone size: NA; J gene: TRBJ1-2; V gene: TRBV14; D gene: NA
CDR3 DNA: TGTGCCAGCAGCTTGGGACTAGCGGGAGTGGAGACCCAGTACTTC; CDR3 protein: CASSLGLAGVETQYF; clone size: NA; J gene: TRBJ2-5; V gene: TRBV5-5; D gene: TRBD2
CDR3 DNA: TGTGCCAGCAGTTTGACAGGGGATGGAAACACCATATATTTT; CDR3 protein: CASSLTGDGNTIYF; clone size: NA; J gene: TRBJ1-3; V gene: TRBV6-5; D gene: TRBD1
CDR3 DNA: TGTGCCTGGAGTGTAGGCTCTTCTGGCACAGATACGCAGTATTTT; CDR3 protein: CAWSVGSSGTDTQYF; clone size: NA; J gene: TRBJ2-3; V gene: TRBV30; D gene: NA
CDR3 DNA: TGTGCCAGCAGTTATTTGGACAGGGGAAGAGAGACCCAGTACTTC; CDR3 protein: CASSYLDRGRETQYF; clone size: NA; J gene: TRBJ2-5; V gene: TRBV6-6; D gene: TRBD1
CDR3 DNA: TGTGCCAGCACCTCACCCGCAAGGGCCTGGGAGCAGTACTTC; CDR3 protein: CASTSPARAWEQYF; clone size: NA; J gene: TRBJ2-7; V gene: TRBV28; D gene: NA
CDR3 DNA: TGTGCCAGCTCATCTCAAACCGGGTTCCGGACCCAAGAGACCCAGTACTTC; CDR3 protein: CASSSQTGFRTQETQYF; clone size: NA; J gene: TRBJ2-5; V gene: TRBV18; D gene: NA
CDR3 DNA: TGTGCCACCGCCACTAGCGGGAGTTCCTACGAGCAGTACTTC; CDR3 protein: CATATSGSSYEQYF; clone size: once; J gene: TRBJ2-7; V gene: TRBV6-5; D gene: TRBD2
CDR3 DNA: TGTGCCAGCAGGTGGGGACAGGGAGAGAACACCGGGGAGCTGTTTTTT; CDR3 protein: CASRWGQGENTGELFF; clone size: NA; J gene: TRBJ2-2; V gene: TRBV6-6; D gene: TRBD1
CDR3 DNA: TGCAGCGTCACCACGTCTAGCGCGAGGGAGCAGTTCTTC; CDR3 protein: CSVTTSSAREQFF; clone size: NA; J gene: TRBJ2-1; V gene: TRBV29-1; D gene: NA
CDR3 DNA: TGTGCCAGTAATGAGGCGCGCAACACCGGGGAGCTGTTTTTT; CDR3 protein: CASNEARNTGELFF; clone size: NA; J gene: TRBJ2-2; V gene: TRBV19; D gene: NA
CDR3 DNA: TGTGCCAGCAACCTTCTAGCGGGAGTCAATGAGCAGTTCTTC; CDR3 protein: CASNLLAGVNEQFF; clone size: NA; J gene: TRBJ2-1; V gene: TRBV5-5; D gene: TRBD2
CDR3 DNA: TGTGCCAGCTCACCGCGGGACAGCGGCCAAGAGACCCAGTACTTC; CDR3 protein: CASSPRDSGQETQYF; clone size: once; J gene: TRBJ2-5; V gene: TRBV18; D gene: NA
CDR3 DNA: TGTGCCAGTAGTATTAGGGCAGGGCTCAATCAGCCCCAGCATTTT; CDR3 protein: CASSIRAGLNQPQHF; clone size: NA; J gene: TRBJ1-5; V gene: TRBV19; D gene: NA
CDR3 DNA: TGTGCCAGTAGAAGCAGATCTCTAGGGACCGGGGAGCTGTTTTTT; CDR3 protein: CASRSRSLGTGELFF; clone size: NA; J gene: TRBJ2-2; V gene: TRBV19; D gene: NA
CDR3 DNA: TGTGCCAGCAGCTTACGACTCCAAGAGACCCAGTACTTC; CDR3 protein: CASSLRLQETQYF; clone size: NA; J gene: TRBJ2-5; V gene: TRBV11-2; D gene: NA
CDR3 DNA: TGTGCCAGCAGTTTATACGGGGTTAGCAATCAGCCCCAGCATTTT; CDR3 protein: CASSLYGVSNQPQHF; clone size: NA; J gene: TRBJ1-5; V gene: TRBV27; D gene: NA
CDR3 DNA: TGTGCCAGCAGCCAAGCGGGGGCGCAGTTCTTC; CDR3 protein: CASSQAGAQFF; clone size: NA; J gene: TRBJ2-1; V gene: TRBV7-9; D gene: TRBD2
CDR3 DNA: TGTGCCAGCAGTTCCGAGACAGGGGCTGGTTCACCCCTCCACTTT; CDR3 protein: CASSSETGAGSPLHF; clone size: NA; J gene: TRBJ1-6; V gene: TRBV6-1; D gene: TRBD1
CDR3 DNA: TGTGCCAGCAGCCGGCCAAGCACAGATACGCAGTATTTT; CDR3 protein: CASSRPSTDTQYF; clone size: NA; J gene: TRBJ2-3; V gene: TRBV5-4; D gene: NA
CDR3 DNA: TGTGCCACACAGGACAGGGAGGTACCGGGGGGCTACACCTTC; CDR3 protein: CATQDREVPGGYTF; clone size: NA; J gene: TRBJ1-2; V gene: TRBV6-6; D gene: TRBD1
CDR3 DNA: TGTGCCAGCAGTTTAAGGCAGGGCGCCCACGAGCAGTACTTC; CDR3 protein: CASSLRQGAHEQYF; clone size: NA; J gene: TRBJ2-7; V gene: TRBV28; D gene: NA
CDR3 DNA: TGTGCCAGCAGTTTTTCAGGCAATGAAAAACTGTTTTTT; CDR3 protein: CASSFSGNEKLFF; clone size: NA; J gene: TRBJ1-4; V gene: TRBV27; D gene: NA
CDR3 DNA: TGTGCCAGCTCGCCCGGGACAGGGGCTGGAAACACCATATATTTT; CDR3 protein: CASSPGTGAGNTIYF; clone size: NA; J gene: TRBJ1-3; V gene: TRBV18; D gene: TRBD1
CDR3 DNA: TGTGCCAGCAGCCGCCAGGACCCTGATACGCAGTATTTT; CDR3 protein: CASSRQDPDTQYF; clone size: NA; J gene: TRBJ2-3; V gene: TRBV11-1; D gene: NA
CDR3 DNA: TGTGCCAGCATGGGGAAACAGGGATGGAATGAGCAGTTCTTC; CDR3 protein: CASMGKQGWNEQFF; clone size: NA; J gene: TRBJ2-1; V gene: TRBV19; D gene: NA
CDR3 DNA: TGTGCCAGCTCTCCTGTGGTCGGAAACTACAATGAGCAGTTCTTC; CDR3 protein: CASSPVVGNYNEQFF; clone size: NA; J gene: TRBJ2-1; V gene: TRBV18; D gene: NA
CDR3 DNA: TGCGCCAGCAGAGTGGGCCGTAACACCGGGGAGCTGTTTTTT; CDR3 protein: CASRVGRNTGELFF; clone size: NA; J gene: TRBJ2-2; V gene: TRBV10-2; D gene: NA
CDR3 DNA: TGTGCCAGCAGTGGGCGGAAGAACACTGAAGCTTTCTTT; CDR3 protein: CASSGRKNTEAFF; clone size: NA; J gene: TRBJ1-1; V gene: TRBV6-1; D gene: NA
CDR3 DNA: TGTGCCAGCAGCTTAGTTAGTCGGGGGGCTAGCACAGATACGCAGTATTTT; CDR3 protein: CASSLVSRGASTDTQYF; clone size: NA; J gene: TRBJ2-3; V gene: TRBV7-2; D gene: NA
CDR3 DNA: TGTGCCAGCAGCTTACAGGGCCCCAGCTCTGGAAACACCATATATTTT; CDR3 protein: CASSLQGPSSGNTIYF; clone size: NA; J gene: TRBJ1-3; V gene: TRBV7-9; D gene: NA
CDR3 DNA: TGCGCCAGCAGCTTAATCGGGACGGTTGGTTCGGAACTGTTTTTT; CDR3 protein: CASSLIGTVGSELFF; clone size: NA; J gene: TRBJ1-4; V gene: TRBV5-1; D gene: NA
CDR3 DNA: TGTGCCAGTGATAGCCCGACAGGGTCCTCGGCGATTATCAGGCCCCAGCATTTT; CDR3 protein: CASDSPTGSSAIIRPQHF; clone size: NA; J gene: TRBJ1-5; V gene: TRBV19; D gene: TRBD1
CDR3 DNA: TGTGCCATCAGTGAGGACAGGGGCAATCAGCCCCAGCATTTT; CDR3 protein: CAISEDRGNQPQHF; clone size: NA; J gene: TRBJ1-5; V gene: TRBV10-3; D gene: TRBD1
CDR3 DNA: TGTGCCTGGAGTACAGGGAAACAAGAGACCCAGTACTTC; CDR3 protein: CAWSTGKQETQYF; clone size: NA; J gene: TRBJ2-5; V gene: TRBV30; D gene: NA